One sample yielded the 18 T cell receptor beta chains listed below, sequenced in a study of Ad26.COV2.S vaccination and SARS-CoV-2 variants. Data came from immunoSEQ multiplex PCR; TCRdb stores just in-frame clones and leaves some out. The sample holds about 410,000 clones; about 88% are singletons and the top ten take about 2%. The treatment denotes: some 19 received Ad26.COV2.S at low or high dose, single or two shots; about five received placebo; per-sample allocation not given. At day 63 after the first vaccine or placebo injection, samples were drawn. Specimen: peripheral blood, collected in a trial of Ad26.COV2.S vaccine versus placebo. The source of these receptors is a person between 18 and 59 years old who received the Ad26.COV2.S COVID-19 vaccine or a placebo.

This clone is a singleton in its sample. The genes are TRBV2 and TRBJ2-7; possible D gene TRBD2, 7 bases. Deletions cut 7 bases from V and 4 bases from J, with 14 bases between. Germline V gene sequence: CDR1 SNHLY, CDR2 FYNNEI. This CDR3 spans 13 amino acids. The CDR3 nucleotides are TGTGCCAGCACGGTGGGGGGGCCGTACGAGCAGTACTTC. This gives the protein CASTVGGPYEQYF.

The gene calls are TRBV5-6 and TRBJ2-1; 7 bases line up with TRBD2. Germline CDR1 reads SGHDT; CDR2 reads YYEEEE. V shed 0 bases, J shed 9 bases, and the junction held 6 bases outside the gene matches. This CDR3 contains 14 residues. The CDR3 loop is CASSLAAGVGEQFF. The CDR3 DNA sequence: TGTGCCAGCAGCTTGGCTGCGGGAGTCGGTGAGCAGTTCTTC.

J is TRBJ1-4 and V is TRBV28; no clear D. Germline CDR1 and CDR2: MDHEN and SYDVKM. The CDR3 is made up of 14 amino acids. V lost 3 bases and J 5 bases, leaving 10 bases between the germline ends. The CDR3 DNA is TGTGCCAGCAGTTTCCGGACCGACAATGAAAAACTGTTTTTT. Protein sequence: CASSFRTDNEKLFF.

V usage is TRBV24-1 and J usage is TRBJ1-5; D gene unclear. Germline CDR1 is KGHDR and CDR2 is SFDVKD. V was pared by 5 bases and J by 6 bases, with 10 bases between. The length of the CDR3 is 13 residues. CDR3 in DNA: TGTGCCACCAGTGTGGGCAGTCCTCAGCCCCAGCATTTT. It codes for CATSVGSPQPQHF.

V usage is TRBV2 and J usage is TRBJ1-1, with a possible D match to TRBD1 (5 bases). Germline-derived CDR1 and CDR2 are SNHLY and FYNNEI. The CDR3 loop spans 12 amino acids. V lost 3 bases and J 11 bases, leaving 13 bases between the germline ends. Here the CDR3 reads CASSDQSGLAFF. In DNA form, the CDR3 reads TGTGCCAGCAGTGACCAGTCGGGGCTCGCTTTCTTT. The full variable domain, in which reference TRBV2 and TRBJ1-1 provide the parts outside the CDR3, is EPEVTQTPSHQVTQMGQEVILRCVPISNHLYFYWYRQILGQKVEFLVSFYNNEISEKSEIFDDQFSVERPDGSNFTLKIRSTKLEDSAMYFCASSDQSGLAFFGQGTRLTVV.

The chain uses TRBV24-1 and TRBJ2-3, with 9 nucleotides matching TRBD2. CDR1 is KGHDR and CDR2 is SFDVKD in the germline V gene. The CDR3 runs to 14 residues. V shed 9 bases, J shed 4 bases, and the junction held 7 bases outside the gene matches. This CDR3 is CATSPSGNSDTQYF. As DNA, the CDR3 is TGTGCCACCTCCCCTAGCGGGAATTCAGATACGCAGTATTTT.

V usage is TRBV29-1 and J usage is TRBJ2-7; TRBD1 matches 9 bases. The J segment lost 3 bases and the V segment lost 0 bases, leaving 9 bases of the junction unmatched. This CDR3 is 16 amino acids long. From germline, CDR1 is SQVTM and CDR2 ANQGSEA. The CDR3 reads CSVEDWGTGFNYEQYF. The CDR3 bases are TGCAGCGTTGAAGATTGGGGGACAGGGTTTAACTACGAGCAGTACTTC.

This sequence joins TRBV6-5 and TRBJ2-7; 7 bases are a match to TRBD1. With V trimmed by 0 bases and J by 2 bases, 7 bases remained unmatched. The CDR3 is made up of 16 amino acids. Looked up from germline, CDR1 is MNHEY and CDR2 is SVGAGI. CDR3: CASSYSRDRPTYEQYF. CDR3 nucleotides: TGTGCCAGCAGTTACTCCCGGGACAGACCTACCTACGAGCAGTACTTC.

This chain connects TRBV7-2 to TRBJ2-7, with 16 bases aligning to TRBD2. The CDR3 covers 16 residues. The germline gives CDR1 SGHTA, CDR2 FQGNSA. With V trimmed by 4 bases and J by 5 bases, 5 bases remained unmatched. The CDR3 bases are TGTGCCAGCAGCTCTGGGACTAGCGGGAGGGCCGACGAGCAGTACTTC. Residues: CASSSGTSGRADEQYF. The variable domain in full, completed from reference TRBV7-2 and TRBJ2-7, reads GAGVSQSPSNKVTEKGKDVELRCDPISGHTALYWYRQSLGQGLEFLIYFQGNSAPDKSGLPSDRFSAERTGGSVSTLTIQRTQQEDSAVYLCASSSGTSGRADEQYFGPGTRLTVT.

This clone has only one observation. The genes are TRBV6-6 and TRBJ2-1; D is uncertain. Trimming left V 5 bases short and J 4 bases short, with 9 bases between. This CDR3 is 13 amino acids long. The germline V gene has CDR1 MNHNY and CDR2 SVGAGI (reference sequence). The CDR3 loop reads CASSPLWYNEQFF. The CDR3 DNA reads as TGTGCCAGCAGTCCCCTGTGGTACAATGAGCAGTTCTTC.

Only one count was recorded for this clone. The chain recombines TRBV3-1 (or the pseudogene TRBV3-2) with TRBJ2-3, with 8 bases aligning to TRBD2. Trimming took 1 base from V and 3 from J; bases not matched to a gene: 9. Germline-derived CDR1 and CDR2 are LGHDT and YNNKEL (reference sequence). The CDR3 has 17 residues. CDR3: CASSQGLQREFTDTQYF. DNA for the CDR3: TGTGCCAGCAGCCAAGGGTTGCAGCGGGAGTTTACAGATACGCAGTATTTT.

The chain has TRBV28 and TRBJ1-4, with a possible D match to TRBD1 (6 bases). V lost 8 bases, J lost 6 bases, and 16 bases lay in between. CDR3 size: 14 residues. CDR1 is MDHEN, CDR2 SYDVKM, per germline. DNA of the CDR3: TGTGCCAGCGAGGGAGGGGGGGGATATGAAAAACTGTTTTTT. Residues: CASEGGGGYEKLFF.

The chain joins TRBV11-2 to TRBJ2-6, with 9 positions matching TRBD1. With V trimmed by 1 base and J by 2 bases, 3 bases remained unmatched. This CDR3 is 17 amino acids long. Germline V lookup: CDR1 SGHAT, CDR2 FQNNGV. CDR3 protein: CASSLAQGAAGANVLTF. The CDR3 DNA follows: TGTGCCAGCAGCTTAGCACAGGGGGCGGCTGGGGCCAACGTCCTGACTTTC.

The V gene is TRBV7-2, the J gene TRBJ2-7, with 9 nucleotides matching TRBD2. From germline, CDR1 is SGHTA and CDR2 FQGNSA. The V and J ends lost 4 bases and 0 bases, in that order; junction bases with no gene match: 4. The length of the CDR3 is 15 residues. This CDR3 reads CASSWSGRSSYEQYF. DNA of the CDR3: TGTGCCAGCAGCTGGAGCGGGAGGAGCTCCTACGAGCAGTACTTC.

The chain joins TRBV10-3 to TRBJ1-1; 12 bases are shared with TRBD1. With 8 bases clipped from V and 3 bases from J, the junction kept 13 bases outside the gene matches. This CDR3 has 17 amino acids. Per the germline V gene, CDR1 is ENHRY and CDR2 is SYGVKD. CDR3 in DNA: TGTGCCATCCGACCTAGGGGACAGGGGGCTAAGGACACTGAAGCTTTCTTT. Protein sequence: CAIRPRGQGAKDTEAFF.

This rearrangement joins TRBV24-1 to TRBJ2-5, with 8 bases that match TRBD1. V was pared by 4 bases and J by 1 base, with 7 bases of the junction left unmatched. Per germline, CDR1 KGHDR and CDR2 SFDVKD. The CDR3 length is 16 residues. CDR3 in DNA: TGTGCCACCAGTGACCCAGGGACAGGATTCCAAGAGACCCAGTACTTC. Translation: CATSDPGTGFQETQYF.

V gene TRBV9 combines with J gene TRBJ1-3; D is undetermined. The CDR3 totals 15 residues. In germline, CDR1 is SGDLS, CDR2 YYNGEE. Trimming stripped 0 bases from V and 0 bases from J, with 7 bases between. CDR3 loop: CASSVGGASGNTIYF. CDR3 bases: TGTGCCAGCAGCGTAGGTGGAGCCTCTGGAAACACCATATATTTT.

The V gene is TRBV7-9, the J gene TRBJ1-5; D not resolved. This CDR3 comprises 13 residues. CDR1 and CDR2 from the germline V gene are SEHNR and FQNEAQ (reference sequence). V lost 3 bases and J lost 6, with 9 bases in between. The DNA for the CDR3 is TGTGCCAGCAGCTTGTCGATGAGTCAGCCCCAGCATTTT. Translating it yields CASSLSMSQPQHF.